Each of the 2 T cell receptor beta chains below was sequenced from the same sample in a study of identifying expanded T cells in peripheral blood. Only in-frame clones appear in the TCRdb table, and some are missing; sequencing was by immunoSEQ multiplex PCR. The profile shows over 100,000 clones, 88% of them singletons. The material sequenced was blood. Receptors were obtained from a person aged 18 to 70 in good health.

The rearrangement links TRBV14 to TRBJ1-3, with D possibly TRBD1 on 6 matching bases. Germline-derived CDR1 and CDR2 are SGHDN and FVKESK. V lost 3 bases to trimming and J lost 0 bases, with 21 bases between them. This CDR3 comprises 19 residues. CDR3 residues: CASSHYSGQGPHSGNTIYF. The CDR3, as DNA: TGTGCCAGCAGCCATTATTCCGGGCAGGGGCCGCACTCTGGAAACACCATATATTTT.

This clone was counted a few times. The V and J genes are TRBV5-1 and TRBJ2-7; 7 nucleotides line up with TRBD1. Looked up from germline, CDR1 is SGHRS and CDR2 is YFSETQ. This CDR3 has 13 residues. V lost 2 bases to trimming and J lost 6 bases; unmatched junction nucleotides: 5. CDR3 sequence reads: CASSFRQGPEQYF. DNA of the CDR3: TGCGCCAGCAGCTTCCGACAGGGCCCCGAGCAGTACTTC. Based on the CDR3 plus reference TRBV5-1 and TRBJ2-7, the full variable domain is KAGVTQTPRYLIKTRGQQVTLSCSPISGHRSVSWYQQTPGQGLQFLFEYFSETQRNKGNFPGRFSGRQFSNSRSEMNVSTLELGDSALYLCASSFRQGPEQYFGPGTRLTVT.